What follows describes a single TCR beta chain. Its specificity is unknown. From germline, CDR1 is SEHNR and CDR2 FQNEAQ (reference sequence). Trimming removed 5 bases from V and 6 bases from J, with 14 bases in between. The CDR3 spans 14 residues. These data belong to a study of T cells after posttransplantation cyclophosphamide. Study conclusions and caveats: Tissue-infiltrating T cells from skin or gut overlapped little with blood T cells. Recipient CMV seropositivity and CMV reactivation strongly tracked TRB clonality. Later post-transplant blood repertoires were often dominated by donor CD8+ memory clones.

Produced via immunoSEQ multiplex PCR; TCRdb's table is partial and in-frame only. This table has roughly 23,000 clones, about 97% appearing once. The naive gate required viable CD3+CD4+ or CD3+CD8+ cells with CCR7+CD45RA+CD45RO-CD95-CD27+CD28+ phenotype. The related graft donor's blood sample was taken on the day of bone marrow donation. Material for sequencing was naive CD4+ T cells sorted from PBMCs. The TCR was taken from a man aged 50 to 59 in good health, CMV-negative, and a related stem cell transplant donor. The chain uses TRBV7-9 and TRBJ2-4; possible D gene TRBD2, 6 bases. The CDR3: CASSPTSGLNIQYF. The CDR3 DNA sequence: TGTGCCAGCAGCCCTACGAGCGGGTTAAACATTCAGTACTTC. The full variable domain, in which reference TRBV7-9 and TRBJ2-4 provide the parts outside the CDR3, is DTGVSQNPRHKITKRGQNVTFRCDPISEHNRLYWYRQTLGQGPEFLTYFQNEAQLEKSRLLSDRFSAERPKGSFSTLEIQRTEQGDSAMYLCASSPTSGLNIQYFGAGTRLSVL.